This passage covers 12 T cell receptor beta chains from one sample sequenced in a study of cytomegalovirus exposure and HLA in healthy donors. The PCR was carried out with 60 Vbeta primers and 13 Jbeta primers. The repertoire was sequenced with immunoSEQ multiplex PCR; TCRdb's copy has only in-frame clones and lacks some. The table records 95,000 to 150,000 clones, approximately 72% of them present only once. Sequencing was carried out using PBMCs. These receptors were obtained from a man between 60 and 75 years old in good health and CMV-seropositive.

This clone was seen more than once but under ten times. V and J are TRBV6-4 and TRBJ2-1, with TRBD2 identical over 8 bases. The CDR3 consists of 15 residues. CDR1 is MRHNA and CDR2 is SNTAGT in the germline V gene. V shed 6 bases and J 4 bases; nucleotides not matched to a gene: 8. The CDR3 region has the DNA TGTGCCAGCAGCGTTAACGGCGGGGGGTACAATGAGCAGTTCTTC. This encodes CASSVNGGGYNEQFF.

The count of this clone is one. The rearrangement links TRBV2 to TRBJ1-4; 12 positions agree with TRBD1. Germline lookup yields CDR1 SNHLY and CDR2 FYNNEI. Trimming removed 6 bases from V and 0 bases from J; junction bases left unmatched: 5. The CDR3 consists of 17 residues. The CDR3 nucleotides are TGTGCCAGCAGGGGGACAGGGGGCACTACAACTAATGAAAAACTGTTTTTT. It is translated as CASRGTGGTTTNEKLFF.

V is TRBV27 and J is TRBJ1-1; D ambiguous. Deletions cut 0 bases from V and 5 bases from J, with 7 bases between. Germline CDR1 MNHEY, CDR2 SMNVEV (reference sequence). There are 13 residues in the CDR3. Here the CDR3 reads CASSLSADTEAFF. DNA for the CDR3: TGTGCCAGCAGTTTATCGGCGGATACTGAAGCTTTCTTT.

This chain connects TRBV30 to TRBJ1-2; tentatively, D is TRBD1 (6 bases). From germline, CDR1 is GTSNPN and CDR2 SVGIG (reference sequence). With 3 bases removed from V and 4 bases from J, the gap between germline ends came to 9 bases. This CDR3 region has 12 residues. The CDR3 bases are TGTGCCTGGAGCACAGGGATCTATGGCTACACCTTC. Residues: CAWSTGIYGYTF. The full variable domain, in which reference TRBV30 and TRBJ1-2 provide the parts outside the CDR3, is SQTIHQWPATLVQPVGSPLSLECTVEGTSNPNLYWYRQAAGRGLQLLFYSVGIGQISSEVPQNLSASRPQDRQFILSSKKLLLSDSGFYLCAWSTGIYGYTFGSGTRLTVV.

The chain links TRBV6-5 to TRBJ1-1; tentative D call: TRBD1 (6 bases). The germline gives CDR1 MNHEY, CDR2 SVGAGI. This CDR3 has 15 amino acids. V shed 6 bases and J shed 0 bases, with 14 bases lying between them. The CDR3 bases are TGTGCCAGCAGCCAACAGGGTGGCTTGAACACTGAAGCTTTCTTT. Translating gives CASSQQGGLNTEAFF.

The genes are TRBV5-1 and TRBJ2-5; 10 bases are shared with TRBD1. The length of the CDR3 is 14 residues. The V gene end was trimmed by 7 bases and the J gene end by 2 bases; junction bases not matched to a gene: 5. Germline lookup yields CDR1 SGHRS and CDR2 YFSETQ. CDR3 protein: CASRDRGGQETQYF. The CDR3 DNA is TGCGCCAGCCGGGACAGGGGAGGGCAAGAGACCCAGTACTTC.

The chain is built from TRBV21-1 and TRBJ2-5; TRBD1, the table's D call, lacks a check against the DNA. TRBV21-1 counts as a pseudogene. The CDR3 covers 16 residues. The CDR3 DNA follows: TGTGCCAGCAGCAATGTCAACAGGGGGCGCGGAGAGACCCAGTACTTC. It encodes CASSNVNRGRGETQYF.

This clone was picked up one time. The chain joins TRBV2 to TRBJ2-7; TRBD1 might be the D (5 bases). CDR1 is SNHLY, CDR2 FYNNEI, per germline. The CDR3 covers 14 residues. V gave up 6 bases and J gave up 6 bases, with 18 bases separating them. DNA for the CDR3: TGTGCCAGCAGAGACAGTCAGGGCTCGGCCGAGCAGTACTTC. Its translation: CASRDSQGSAEQYF.

This clone occurred once. This chain joins TRBV27 and TRBJ2-1; 13 nucleotides match TRBD2. CDR1 and CDR2 (germline): MNHEY, SMNVEV (reference sequence). J lost 0 bases, V lost 5 bases, and 7 bases had no gene match. This CDR3 region has 18 residues. The CDR3 DNA sequence: TGTGCCAGCAGTAGTGGGACTAGCGGGATAGGCTCCTACAATGAGCAGTTCTTC. It is translated as CASSSGTSGIGSYNEQFF.

This CDR3 is CASSLVEGGFGANVLTF. The DNA for the CDR3 is TGTGCCAGCAGCTTAGTGGAGGGGGGGTTCGGGGCCAACGTCCTGACTTTC. The rearrangement uses TRBV11-2 and TRBJ2-6; tentatively, D is TRBD2 (7 bases). The CDR3 covers 17 residues. Per germline, CDR1 SGHAT and CDR2 FQNNGV. V was clipped by 1 base and J by 4 bases, with 14 bases between them.

V and J are TRBV6-1 and TRBJ2-7, with 9 bases fitting TRBD2. With 4 bases clipped from V and 0 bases from J, the junction kept 4 bases outside the gene matches. Germline-derived CDR1 and CDR2 are MNHNS and SASEGT. The CDR3 loop spans 15 amino acids. CDR3 sequence reads: CASSGPAGGSYEQYF. CDR3 sequence (DNA): TGTGCCAGCAGTGGCCCAGCGGGAGGCTCCTACGAGCAGTACTTC.

The chain uses TRBV11-2 and TRBJ1-1; D not certain. V was cut by 7 bases and J by 1 base, with 19 bases left in between. Germline CDR1 is SGHAT and CDR2 is FQNNGV. The CDR3 runs to 16 residues. CDR3 coding DNA: TGTGCCAGCACCCCCTACCCACGGAGAGCGAACACTGAAGCTTTCTTT. Translated, it gives CASTPYPRRANTEAFF.